The clone carrying this T cell receptor (beta chain) was seen a few times. The data are from a study of PD-L1 blockade in urothelial cancer. About the research overall: Blood gave a median about 150,000 T cells.

CDR3 size: 19 residues. Time point in this sample: pretreatment peripheral blood. Repertoires were generated with immunoSEQ multiplex PCR, while TCRdb's copy carries only in-frame clones and drops some. The repertoire holds tens of thousands of clones, with about four fifths as singletons. The receptor was isolated from a man in his 70s with urothelial cancer. The J gene is TRBJ2-7, the V gene TRBV1; the table's D gene call, TRBD2, was not cross checked with the DNA. TRBV1 is designated a pseudogene. Sequences were derived from PBMCs, sampled around atezolizumab (anti-PD-L1) treatment. Here the CDR3 reads CTSSQGGLAGDPSSYEQYF. In nucleotides, the CDR3 is TGCACCAGCAGCCAAGGAGGACTAGCGGGCGACCCCAGCTCCTACGAGCAGTACTTC.